These 2 T cell receptor beta chains were sequenced from one sample in a study of CD8 T cells in ankylosing spondylitis. General study results and limits: Seemingly characteristic of ankylosing spondylitis blood was a TCR beta motif consisting of about 8 highly homologous variants.

What these receptors recognize is not known. TCRdb used MiXCR to reprocess the 5' RACE reads, holding one entry per CDR3 protein. The table has about 800,000 distinct CDR3 sequences, roughly 10% seen once. The sequenced sample consisted of blood, either unsorted or a sorted T cell fraction (not recorded which). The origin of the receptors is a male donor with ankylosing spondylitis.

In its sample, this clonotype was seen a few times. The V call is TRBV4-2, the J call TRBJ1-5; no definite D call. The CDR3 loop spans 13 amino acids. V lost 6 bases, J lost 4 bases, and 10 bases lay in between. Looked up from germline, CDR1 is LGHNA and CDR2 is YNFKEQ. The DNA of the CDR3 is TGTGCCAGCAGTCTATGGGAGAATCAGCCCCAGCATTTT. Translation: CASSLWENQPQHF.

The chain recombines TRBV20-1 with TRBJ2-1; weak D call: TRBD2 (5 bases). Germline V gene sequence: CDR1 DFQATT, CDR2 SNEGSKA (reference sequence). The V end was cut by 0 bases, the J end by 15 bases, with 12 bases between. This CDR3 has 11 residues. The DNA for the CDR3 is TGCAGTGCTAGAGAGGAGGCCCGGCGGTTCTTC. Its protein is CSAREEARRFF.